This T cell receptor beta chain comes out of a study of blood T cells in healthy people across ages. Regarding the study as a whole: Unknown CMV status may confound age-related changes in expanded clones.

Sample-barcoded 5' priming and a J-beta primer mix drove a second PCR of 7 to 11 cycles. TCRdb ran MiXCR on the 5' RACE reads and lists one entry per CDR3 protein. The sample shows around 800,000 distinct CDR3 sequences, around 24% of them seen only once. Donors gave around 9.3 milliliters of peripheral blood apiece. Trimming took off 2 bases at V and 2 bases at J, with 16 bases between the two ends. Per the germline V gene, CDR1 is SGHRS and CDR2 is YFSETQ. This CDR3 spans 16 amino acids. This clonotype was recorded a few times. As yet, its antigen is unknown. These data are also associated with another study on T cells of mothers and their children. As that report states: Nine systemically healthy Caucasian donors: three mothers, six children.

The sample taken for sequencing was blood. The V and J genes are TRBV5-1 and TRBJ2-5; the D gene is possibly TRBD2 (6 bases). The receptor's source is a boy aged 5-17 years in good health. CDR3 sequence reads: CASSFLLNAGQETQYF. CDR3 DNA: TGCGCCAGCAGCTTCCTATTGAATGCGGGGCAAGAGACCCAGTACTTC. The full variable domain, its missing parts supplied by reference TRBV5-1 and TRBJ2-5, is KAGVTQTPRYLIKTRGQQVTLSCSPISGHRSVSWYQQTPGQGLQFLFEYFSETQRNKGNFPGRFSGRQFSNSRSEMNVSTLELGDSALYLCASSFLLNAGQETQYFGPGTRLLVL.